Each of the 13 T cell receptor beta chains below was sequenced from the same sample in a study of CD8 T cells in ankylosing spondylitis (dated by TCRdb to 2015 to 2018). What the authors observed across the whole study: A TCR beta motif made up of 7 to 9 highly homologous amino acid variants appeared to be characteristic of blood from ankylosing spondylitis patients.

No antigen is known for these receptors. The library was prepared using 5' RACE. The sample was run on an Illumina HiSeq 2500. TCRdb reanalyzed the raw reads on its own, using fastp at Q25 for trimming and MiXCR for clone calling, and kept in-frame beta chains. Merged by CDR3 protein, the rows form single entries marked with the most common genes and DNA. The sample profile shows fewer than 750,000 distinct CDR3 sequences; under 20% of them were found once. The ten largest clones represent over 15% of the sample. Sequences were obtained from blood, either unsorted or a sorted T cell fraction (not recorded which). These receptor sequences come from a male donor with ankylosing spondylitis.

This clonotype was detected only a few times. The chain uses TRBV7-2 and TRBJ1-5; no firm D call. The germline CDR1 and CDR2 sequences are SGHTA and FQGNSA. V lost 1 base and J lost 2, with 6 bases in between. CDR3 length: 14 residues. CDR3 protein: CASSLDAGNQPQHF. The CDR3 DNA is TGTGCCAGCAGCTTAGATGCCGGCAATCAGCCCCAGCATTTT.

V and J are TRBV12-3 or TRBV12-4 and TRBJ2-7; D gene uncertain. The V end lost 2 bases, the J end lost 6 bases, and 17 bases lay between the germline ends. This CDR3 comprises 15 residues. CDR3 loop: CASSLNPPIAPEQYF. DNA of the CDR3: TGTGCCAGCAGTTTAAATCCCCCTATAGCCCCCGAGCAGTACTTC.

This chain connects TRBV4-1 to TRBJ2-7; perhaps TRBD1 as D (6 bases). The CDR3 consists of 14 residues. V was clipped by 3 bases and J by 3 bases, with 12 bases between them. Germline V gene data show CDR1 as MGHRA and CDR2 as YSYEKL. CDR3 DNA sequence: TGCGCCAGCAGCCAGGGGGCGGCAGGCTACGAGCAGTACTTC. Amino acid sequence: CASSQGAAGYEQYF.

The CDR3 reads CASSLRGPAETQYF. CDR3 sequence (DNA): TGTGCCAGCAGTTTAAGAGGTCCAGCGGAGACCCAGTACTTC. This sequence joins TRBV28 and TRBJ2-5; D unclear. The CDR3 has 14 residues. The germline CDR1 and CDR2 sequences are MDHEN and SYDVKM. The ends were cut back, 2 bases at V and 5 bases at J, with 12 bases in the middle.

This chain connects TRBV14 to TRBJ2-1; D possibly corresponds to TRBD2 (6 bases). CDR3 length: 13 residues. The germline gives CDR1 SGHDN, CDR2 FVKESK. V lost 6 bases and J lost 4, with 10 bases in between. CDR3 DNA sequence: TGTGCCAGCAGTCTAGCGATTTACAATGAGCAGTTCTTC. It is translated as CASSLAIYNEQFF.

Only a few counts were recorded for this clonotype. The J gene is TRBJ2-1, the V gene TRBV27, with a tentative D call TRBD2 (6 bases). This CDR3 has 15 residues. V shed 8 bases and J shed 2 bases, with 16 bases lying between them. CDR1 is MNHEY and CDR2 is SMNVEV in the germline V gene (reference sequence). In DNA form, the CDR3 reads TGTGCCAGCGGTCTGACTAGTCCACCCTACAATGAGCAGTTCTTC. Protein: CASGLTSPPYNEQFF.

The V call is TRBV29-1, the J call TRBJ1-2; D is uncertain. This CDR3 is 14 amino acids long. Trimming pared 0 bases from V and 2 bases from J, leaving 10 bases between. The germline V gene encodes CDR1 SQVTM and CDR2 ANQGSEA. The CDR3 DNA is TGCAGCGTTGAAGATGCTAGCTTAAACTATGGCTACACCTTC. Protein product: CSVEDASLNYGYTF.

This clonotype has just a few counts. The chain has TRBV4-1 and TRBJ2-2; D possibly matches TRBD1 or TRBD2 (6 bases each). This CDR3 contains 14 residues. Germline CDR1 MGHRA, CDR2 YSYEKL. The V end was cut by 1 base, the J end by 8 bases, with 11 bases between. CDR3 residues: CASSQGPGAGELFF. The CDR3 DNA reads TGCGCCAGCAGCCAAGGCCCGGGGGCAGGGGAGCTGTTTTTT.

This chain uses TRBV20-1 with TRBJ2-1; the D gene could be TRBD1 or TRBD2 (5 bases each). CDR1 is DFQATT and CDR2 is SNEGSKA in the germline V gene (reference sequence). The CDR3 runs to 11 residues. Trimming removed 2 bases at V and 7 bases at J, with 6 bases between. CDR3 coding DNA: TGCAGTGCTAGATGGGGGAATGAGCAGTTCTTC. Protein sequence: CSARWGNEQFF.

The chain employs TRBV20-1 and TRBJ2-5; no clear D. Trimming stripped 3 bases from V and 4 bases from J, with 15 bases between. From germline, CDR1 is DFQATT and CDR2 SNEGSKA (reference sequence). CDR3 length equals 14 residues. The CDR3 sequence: CSASPGNPPETQYF. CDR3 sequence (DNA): TGCAGTGCTAGTCCCGGAAATCCCCCAGAGACCCAGTACTTC.

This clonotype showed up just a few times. The CDR3 sequence: CASSFPGTHYEQYF. The CDR3 nucleotides read TGCGCCAGCAGCTTTCCCGGGACTCATTACGAGCAGTACTTC. The chain employs TRBV5-1 and TRBJ2-7; possibly TRBD2 for D (6 bases). This CDR3 contains 14 residues. CDR1 is SGHRS, CDR2 YFSETQ, per germline. Trimming removed 2 bases at V and 4 bases at J, with 13 bases between. The variable domain in full, completed from reference TRBV5-1 and TRBJ2-7, reads KAGVTQTPRYLIKTRGQQVTLSCSPISGHRSVSWYQQTPGQGLQFLFEYFSETQRNKGNFPGRFSGRQFSNSRSEMNVSTLELGDSALYLCASSFPGTHYEQYFGPGTRLTVT.

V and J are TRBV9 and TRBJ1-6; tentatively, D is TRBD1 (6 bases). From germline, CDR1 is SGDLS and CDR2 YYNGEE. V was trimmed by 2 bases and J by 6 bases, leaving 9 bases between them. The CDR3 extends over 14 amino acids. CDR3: CASSVADSNSPLHF. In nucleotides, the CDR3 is TGTGCCAGCAGCGTTGCGGACAGTAATTCACCCCTCCACTTT.

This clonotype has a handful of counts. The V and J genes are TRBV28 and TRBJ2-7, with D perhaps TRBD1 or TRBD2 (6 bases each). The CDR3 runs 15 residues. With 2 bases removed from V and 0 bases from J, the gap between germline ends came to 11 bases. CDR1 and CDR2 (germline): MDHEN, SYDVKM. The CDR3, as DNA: TGTGCCAGCAGTTTAAGAGGGGGGATCTCCTACGAGCAGTACTTC. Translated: CASSLRGGISYEQYF.